The entry below gives a single TCR beta chain sequence along with its context. As handled by the study authors: From reference gene primer amplification, estimates of nucleated cell counts were derived. TCRdb keeps only in-frame clones here, not all; method: immunoSEQ multiplex PCR. V and J calls plus clone size are reproduced from that table; the DNA served to infer D and trimming. The sample has about 280,000 clones; more than 80% are singletons. Those enrolled, adults aged about 18 to 89 years, came from around 25 US areas. The sample is drawn from a study of blood T cell repertoires in COVID-19. Study-wide context: PBMCs, B-cell-depleted T cells, or T cells provided the cDNA or gDNA that made up the material.

CDR1 is MNHNS, CDR2 SASEGT, per germline. The CDR3 is made up of 13 amino acids. The V end lost 3 bases, the J end lost 7 bases, and 9 bases lay between the germline ends. This chain links TRBV6-1 with TRBJ1-4; perhaps TRBD1 as D (5 bases). The source of this sequence is a woman in her 30s with acute COVID-19. The sample comprised PBMCs or T cells enriched from blood (not recorded which). This CDR3 is CASSEKQVEKLFF. CDR3 sequence (DNA): TGTGCCAGCAGTGAGAAACAGGTTGAAAAACTGTTTTTT.